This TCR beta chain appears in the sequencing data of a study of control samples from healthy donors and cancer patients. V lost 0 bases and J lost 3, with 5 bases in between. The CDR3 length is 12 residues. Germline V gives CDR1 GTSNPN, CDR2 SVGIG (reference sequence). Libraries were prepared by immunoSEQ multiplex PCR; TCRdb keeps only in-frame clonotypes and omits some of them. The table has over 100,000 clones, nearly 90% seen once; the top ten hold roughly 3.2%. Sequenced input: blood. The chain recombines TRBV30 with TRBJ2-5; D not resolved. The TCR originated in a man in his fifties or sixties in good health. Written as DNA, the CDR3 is TGTGCCTGGAGTGTACGGAAAGAGACCCAGTACTTC. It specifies CAWSVRKETQYF.